One sample yielded the 18 T cell receptor beta chains listed below, sequenced in a study of identifying expanded T cells in peripheral blood. The assay was immunoSEQ multiplex PCR, and TCRdb's table has in-frame clones only and misses some. The sample holds under 95,000 clones, about nine tenths seen once. Sequencing was done on a sample of blood. All receptors derive from a person aged 18 to 69 in good health.

The chain carries TRBV5-6 and TRBJ1-1; D possibly corresponds to TRBD1 (5 bases). The CDR3 covers 13 residues. CDR1 is SGHDT, CDR2 YYEEEE, per germline. V dropped 1 base and J dropped 5 bases, with 9 bases sitting between them. In DNA form, the CDR3 reads TGTGCCAGCAGCTTGCAGGGTGGAACTGAAGCTTTCTTT. It codes for CASSLQGGTEAFF.

The rearrangement uses TRBV7-2 and TRBJ1-4; 8 bases line up with TRBD1. V dropped 5 bases and J dropped 4; count of bases not matched to a gene: 6. Germline lookup yields CDR1 SGHTA and CDR2 FQGNSA. This CDR3 spans 15 amino acids. CDR3: CASSPKQGVNEKLFF. The CDR3 nucleotides read TGTGCCAGCAGCCCAAAACAGGGGGTTAATGAAAAACTGTTTTTT.

The V call is TRBV28, the J call TRBJ1-5, with D possibly being TRBD1 (5 bases). Per germline, CDR1 MDHEN and CDR2 SYDVKM. Trimming pared 2 bases from V and 1 base from J, leaving 9 bases between. This CDR3 has 15 residues. The CDR3 coding sequence is TGTGCCAGCAGTTTACAGGGTTGGAGCAATCAGCCCCAGCATTTT. Amino acid sequence: CASSLQGWSNQPQHF.

This clone appeared a few times. The J gene is TRBJ2-5, the V gene TRBV9, with D possibly TRBD2 on 6 matching bases. V was trimmed by 2 bases and J by 1 base, leaving 12 bases between them. The V gene's germline CDR1 is SGDLS and CDR2 YYNGEE. This CDR3 is 15 amino acids long. The CDR3 nucleotides read TGTGCCAGCAGCGTGGCGGGGACCCCCCAAGAGACCCAGTACTTC. Translation gives CASSVAGTPQETQYF.

The chain uses TRBV30 and TRBJ1-1, with D unclear. Germline lookup yields CDR1 GTSNPN and CDR2 SVGIG (reference sequence). The CDR3 has 12 residues. Trimming took 1 base from V and 7 from J, leaving 10 bases between them. CDR3: CAWSGIPHEAFF. DNA for the CDR3: TGTGCCTGGAGTGGAATCCCCCATGAAGCTTTCTTT. The whole variable domain, filled in from reference TRBV30 and TRBJ1-1, reads SQTIHQWPATLVQPVGSPLSLECTVEGTSNPNLYWYRQAAGRGLQLLFYSVGIGQISSEVPQNLSASRPQDRQFILSSKKLLLSDSGFYLCAWSGIPHEAFFGQGTRLTVV.

The chain uses TRBV10-3 and TRBJ2-5, with 10 bases identical to TRBD2. The ends lost 4 bases at V and 4 bases at J; junction bases unmatched: 6. CDR1 and CDR2 from the germline V gene are ENHRY and SYGVKD. This CDR3 spans 15 amino acids. For the CDR3, the DNA is TGTGCCATCAGTGGCTCTAGCGGGGGAGCAGAGACCCAGTACTTC. It specifies CAISGSSGGAETQYF.

The gene calls are TRBV19 and TRBJ1-5; weak D call: TRBD1 (5 bases). The CDR3 runs 15 residues. V was clipped by 10 bases and J by 4 bases, with 20 bases between them. Germline V lookup: CDR1 LNHDA, CDR2 SQIVND (reference sequence). CDR3 in amino acids: CATTNGGGLNQPQHF. The CDR3 DNA is TGTGCCACCACAAATGGGGGGGGACTAAATCAGCCCCAGCATTTT.

The rearrangement uses TRBV19 and TRBJ2-2; 7 bases are shared with TRBD2. With 3 bases clipped from V and 5 bases from J, the junction kept 3 bases outside the gene matches. From germline, CDR1 is LNHDA and CDR2 SQIVND (reference sequence). The CDR3 runs 14 residues. The CDR3 region has the DNA TGTGCCAGTAGTATGCTAGCGGTTACCGGGGAGCTGTTTTTT. Protein sequence: CASSMLAVTGELFF.

This clone has just a few counts. This sequence joins TRBV6-6 and TRBJ2-5; tentatively, D is TRBD2 (5 bases). V lost 5 bases, J lost 4 bases, and 11 bases lay in between. The CDR3 consists of 13 residues. The germline CDR1 and CDR2 sequences are MNHNY and SVGAGI (reference sequence). DNA of the CDR3: TGTGCCAGCAGTCTTAGCGAGGGAGAGACCCAGTACTTC. It encodes CASSLSEGETQYF.

The V call is TRBV10-3, the J call TRBJ2-7; D uncertain. The germline V gene encodes CDR1 ENHRY and CDR2 SYGVKD. V lost 10 bases and J 2 bases, leaving 15 bases between the germline ends. This CDR3 has 13 residues. The CDR3 bases are TGTGCCACGCGCTCGGGCGGCCCCTACGAGCAGTACTTC. It codes for CATRSGGPYEQYF.

The chain is built from TRBV6-5 and TRBJ2-5; 12 bases map to TRBD2. CDR1 and CDR2 (germline): MNHEY, SVGAGI. The CDR3 is 14 amino acids. After removal of 7 bases from V and 5 bases from J, the junction contained 5 bases not matched to a gene. CDR3: CASTRTSGVETQYF. CDR3 nucleotides: TGTGCCAGCACAAGGACTAGCGGGGTTGAGACCCAGTACTTC.

A word on this clone: This specimen includes other DNA sequences encoding the same CDR3. The chain recombines TRBV29-1 with TRBJ1-4; 9 bases are shared with TRBD1. Trimming took 5 bases from V and 5 from J; bases not matched to a gene: 3. CDR3 length equals 13 residues. CDR1 is SQVTM and CDR2 is ANQGSEA in the germline V gene. This CDR3 is CSVLTGGNEKLFF. DNA for the CDR3: TGCAGCGTTCTGACAGGGGGGAATGAAAAACTGTTTTTT.

The sample holds one count of this clone. This sequence joins TRBV28 and TRBJ1-6; 9 bases line up with TRBD1. The junction had 11 bases not matched to a gene; V was cut back by 4 bases and J by 10 bases. The length of the CDR3 is 16 residues. The germline V gene has CDR1 MDHEN and CDR2 SYDVKM. CDR3 in DNA: TGTGCCAGCAGTTCCTATGGGACAGGGTACGGATCACCCCTCCACTTT. Translating it yields CASSSYGTGYGSPLHF.

The chain links TRBV5-4 to TRBJ2-1, with TRBD2 as a possible D gene (6 bases). CDR3 size: 15 residues. Trimming left V 4 bases short and J 4 bases short, with 15 bases between. Germline assignment: CDR1 SGHNT and CDR2 YYREEE (reference sequence). The CDR3 region is CASSGVADAYNEQFF. CDR3 sequence (DNA): TGTGCCAGCAGCGGAGTAGCGGACGCTTACAATGAGCAGTTCTTC. Complete variable domain (other parts from reference TRBV5-4 and TRBJ2-1): ETGVTQSPTHLIKTRGQQVTLRCSSQSGHNTVSWYQQALGQGPQFIFQYYREEENGRGNFPPRFSGLQFPNYSSELNVNALELDDSALYLCASSGVADAYNEQFFGPGTRLTVL.

J is TRBJ1-2 and V is TRBV29-1, with D tentatively TRBD1 (5 bases). CDR1 is SQVTM, CDR2 ANQGSEA, per germline. CDR3 length equals 15 residues. Trimming took off 4 bases at V and 8 bases at J, with 23 bases between the two ends. This chain's CDR3 is CSVGRDRGAEGGYTF. The CDR3 DNA is TGCAGCGTTGGCCGAGACCGAGGGGCGGAGGGGGGCTACACCTTC.

J is TRBJ2-1 and V is TRBV7-9, with no clear D. Germline values: CDR1 SEHNR, CDR2 FQNEAQ (reference sequence). The CDR3 is made up of 11 amino acids. V was shortened by 2 bases and J by 5 bases, with 1 base between the two germline ends. Here the CDR3 DNA reads TGTGCCAGCAGCTTAAACAATGAGCAGTTCTTC. It encodes CASSLNNEQFF.

V and J are TRBV5-1 and TRBJ2-1; 11 bases line up with TRBD1. Germline trimming cut 1 base from V and 3 bases from J; bases unmatched to any gene: 3. The CDR3 is 16 amino acids. Looked up from germline, CDR1 is SGHRS and CDR2 is YFSETQ. The CDR3 reads CASSLLGQGDYNEQFF. CDR3 DNA: TGCGCCAGCAGCTTGTTGGGACAGGGGGACTACAATGAGCAGTTCTTC.

This chain uses TRBV6-5 with TRBJ1-1; TRBD1 might be the D (5 bases). There are 15 residues in the CDR3. The germline V gene has CDR1 MNHEY and CDR2 SVGAGI. V lost 0 bases, J lost 4 bases, and 12 bases lay in between. The CDR3 DNA reads as TGTGCCAGCAGTTACTCGAAAATCGGGGGCACTGAAGCTTTCTTT. This gives the protein CASSYSKIGGTEAFF.